The 7 T cell receptor beta chains listed next were all sequenced from one sample in a study of sequential checkpoint blockade in melanoma. Sequencing used immunoSEQ multiplex PCR; TCRdb keeps in-frame clones, though not all of them. The sample yields about 17,000 clones, roughly 70% seen once. Treatment in this sample: randomized to nivolumab then ipilimumab (arm A) or the reverse (arm B). Sequenced here: CD8+ T cells sorted from blood (inferred from file names), sampled from a patient given nivolumab and ipilimumab in sequence. Receptors originate from a human donor with melanoma.

The chain employs TRBV25-1 and TRBJ1-1; D is perhaps TRBD1 (6 bases). Germline V gives CDR1 MGHDK, CDR2 SYGVNS. The V end lost 5 bases, the J end lost 0 bases, and 16 bases lay between the germline ends. The length of the CDR3 is 16 residues. CDR3 residues: CASSPSPGHLNTEAFF. The CDR3 DNA reads as TGTGCCAGCAGTCCGAGTCCGGGACATTTGAACACTGAAGCTTTCTTT. Full variable domain (remainder filled in from reference TRBV25-1 and TRBJ1-1): EADIYQTPRYLVIGTGKKITLECSQTMGHDKMYWYQQDPGMELHLIHYSYGVNSTEKGDLSSESTVSRIRTEHFPLTLESARPSHTSQYLCASSPSPGHLNTEAFFGQGTRLTVV.

The chain joins TRBV14 to TRBJ1-2; 9 bases align to TRBD1. Germline V gene sequence: CDR1 SGHDN, CDR2 FVKESK. There are 17 residues in the CDR3. Trimming took 5 bases from V and 3 from J; bases not matched to a gene: 13. The CDR3 loop is CASSNTWDRAFHYGYTF. The CDR3 DNA follows: TGTGCCAGCAGCAACACGTGGGACAGGGCTTTTCACTATGGCTACACCTTC.

The chain is built from TRBV4-3 and TRBJ2-1; TRBD2 agrees at 12 bases. The CDR3 extends over 14 amino acids. The ends lost 3 bases at V and 15 bases at J; junction bases unmatched: 9. The germline gives CDR1 LGHNA, CDR2 YSLEER. As DNA, the CDR3 is TGCGCCAGCAGCCAGACGGGTGGACTAGCGGGGTCGTTCTTC. Translation gives CASSQTGGLAGSFF.

Judged by abundance, this clone is medium-sized. The V gene is TRBV4-1, the J gene TRBJ2-6, with 7 bases that match TRBD2. CDR3 length equals 19 residues. Unmatched junction bases numbered 10, after V lost 1 base and J lost 1 base. Germline loops: CDR1 MGHRA, CDR2 YSYEKL. CDR3 nucleotide sequence: TGCGCCAGCAGCCAAGGATGGGAGCGGGGAGCTTCTGGGGCCAACGTCCTGACTTTC. Protein: CASSQGWERGASGANVLTF.

This clone counts as medium-sized. The chain employs TRBV7-9 and TRBJ2-5; 8 nucleotides align to TRBD1. CDR3 length: 16 amino acids. V lost 4 bases to trimming and J lost 2 bases; unmatched junction nucleotides: 9. Looked up from germline, CDR1 is SEHNR and CDR2 is FQNEAQ (reference sequence). As DNA, the CDR3 is TGTGCCAGCAGCTATACCGGGACAGGTTTTCAAGAGACCCAGTACTTC. It yields the protein CASSYTGTGFQETQYF.

This rearrangement joins TRBV7-9 to TRBJ2-1, with D unresolved. Trimming stripped 6 bases from V and 4 bases from J, with 16 bases between. Per the germline V gene, CDR1 is SEHNR and CDR2 is FQNEAQ (reference sequence). This CDR3 comprises 15 residues. The CDR3 DNA reads as TGTGCCAGCAGTCAAGCTGGTCAGGCTTACAATGAGCAGTTCTTC. This codes for CASSQAGQAYNEQFF.

The rearrangement links TRBV9 to TRBJ2-7; perhaps TRBD2 as D (6 bases). This CDR3 has 13 amino acids. Trimming stripped 4 bases from V and 3 bases from J, with 11 bases between. Germline V gives CDR1 SGDLS, CDR2 YYNGEE. CDR3 region: CASSSDSGYEQYF. CDR3 DNA sequence: TGTGCCAGCAGCTCCGATAGCGGCTACGAGCAGTACTTC.